The 22 T cell receptor beta chains below were found in one sample sequenced in a study of CD8 T cells in ankylosing spondylitis. Study outcomes and limitations: Seemingly distinctive of ankylosing spondylitis blood was a TCR beta motif formed by eight highly homologous variants.

MiXCR, run by TCRdb on the 5' RACE reads, gives a single entry per CDR3 protein. Counted here are fewer than 750,000 distinct CDR3 sequences, around 20% occurring once; the ten biggest clones make up about 19%. These receptors lack a known antigen. Source material: blood, either unsorted or a sorted T cell fraction (not recorded which). The origin of the receptors is a male donor with ankylosing spondylitis.

The table lists this clonotype with a few counts. V and J are TRBV5-1 and TRBJ1-5; 7 bases agree with TRBD1. The CDR3 covers 19 residues. With 3 bases clipped from V and 0 bases from J, the junction kept 15 bases outside the gene matches. The V gene's germline CDR1 is SGHRS and CDR2 YFSETQ. CDR3 nucleotide sequence: TGCGCCAGCAGCTGGGGCAGGGGGAGTGAAGTGGATAGCAATCAGCCCCAGCATTTT. Residues: CASSWGRGSEVDSNQPQHF.

In its sample, this clonotype was seen a few times. The chain couples TRBV29-1 to TRBJ2-1, with D tentatively TRBD1 (6 bases). V lost 5 bases and J lost 8, with 16 bases in between. Germline CDR1 reads SQVTM; CDR2 reads ANQGSEA. The CDR3 totals 13 residues. In DNA form, the CDR3 reads TGCAGCGTTCGCAGGGGATTAAGCGATGAGCAGTTCTTC. Protein product: CSVRRGLSDEQFF.

This clonotype was detected only a few times. The chain couples TRBV28 to TRBJ2-3; 15 bases match TRBD2. CDR1 and CDR2 from the germline V gene are MDHEN and SYDVKM. The CDR3 totals 18 residues. V lost 3 bases, J lost 3 bases, and 7 bases stayed unmatched. The CDR3 DNA is TGTGCCAGCAGTTTCTTTGGGACTAGCGGGAGGCTAACAGATACGCAGTATTTT. This codes for CASSFFGTSGRLTDTQYF.

The chain employs TRBV12-3 or TRBV12-4 and TRBJ1-1; 7 nucleotides agree with TRBD1. V shed 2 bases and J 1 base; nucleotides not matched to a gene: 4. This CDR3 region has 15 residues. CDR3 bases: TGTGCCAGCAGTTTACCGACAGGGCCGAACACTGAAGCTTTCTTT. Translating it yields CASSLPTGPNTEAFF.

J is TRBJ2-7 and V is TRBV15, with D hard to call. V dropped 5 bases and J dropped 2 bases, with 13 bases sitting between them. Germline lookup yields CDR1 LNHNV and CDR2 YYDKDF (reference sequence). This CDR3 has 14 amino acids. The CDR3 DNA reads as TGTGCCACCAGCGCCCGACCCACAACCTACGAGCAGTACTTC. The encoded protein is CATSARPTTYEQYF.

This clonotype was picked up a small number of times. V usage is TRBV12-3 or TRBV12-4 and J usage is TRBJ1-6; 9 nucleotides agree with TRBD1. V gave up 6 bases and J gave up 7 bases; unmatched junction bases: 7. The CDR3 runs 15 residues. The CDR3 DNA reads TGTGCCAGCAGACCACAGGGGGCAATGAATTCACCCCTCCACTTT. It is translated as CASRPQGAMNSPLHF.

The chain is built from TRBV9 and TRBJ2-5; a weak D match, TRBD1 (6 bases). The germline V gene has CDR1 SGDLS and CDR2 YYNGEE. The V gene lost 0 bases and the J gene lost 5 bases, with 14 bases spanning the gap. CDR3 length equals 15 residues. The CDR3 protein is CASSVANRAEETQYF. CDR3 nucleotide sequence: TGTGCCAGCAGCGTAGCTAACAGGGCTGAGGAGACCCAGTACTTC.

This clonotype was observed a handful of times. V gene TRBV3-1 combines with J gene TRBJ2-1, with D perhaps matching TRBD1 or TRBD2 (6 bases each). The CDR3 runs to 15 residues. Germline V CDR1 and CDR2: LGHDT, YNNKEL (reference sequence). The germline V and J ends were trimmed by 4 bases and 0 bases, with 10 bases remaining between them. The CDR3 DNA is TGTGCCAGCAGCCCCGGGGGCCACTCCTACAATGAGCAGTTCTTC. Its translation: CASSPGGHSYNEQFF.

This chain joins TRBV12-3 or TRBV12-4 and TRBJ1-1; D not certain. The CDR3 loop spans 13 amino acids. The V end lost 6 bases, the J end lost 3 bases, and 11 bases lay between the germline ends. The CDR3 here is CASSDPWHTEAFF. Here the CDR3 DNA reads TGTGCCAGCAGCGACCCTTGGCACACTGAAGCTTTCTTT.

This clonotype was detected only a few times. This chain links TRBV20-1 with TRBJ1-2; D gene uncertain. Per germline, CDR1 DFQATT and CDR2 SNEGSKA (reference sequence). This CDR3 is 12 amino acids long. The V end lost 2 bases, the J end lost 4 bases, and 8 bases lay between the germline ends. The CDR3 region is CSARTVIYGYTF. The CDR3 nucleotides are TGCAGTGCTAGAACAGTGATCTATGGCTACACCTTC.

This clonotype was counted only a few times. This chain joins TRBV5-1 and TRBJ2-2; D is possibly TRBD1 (5 bases). V was pared by 1 base and J by 3 bases, with 10 bases between. The CDR3 spans 15 residues. Germline CDR1 reads SGHRS; CDR2 reads YFSETQ. CDR3 loop: CASSLRGKDTGELFF. CDR3 in DNA: TGCGCCAGCAGCTTGAGGGGCAAAGACACCGGGGAGCTGTTTTTT.

The chain has TRBV20-1 and TRBJ2-3; 8 nucleotides align to TRBD2. The length of the CDR3 is 15 residues. V was pared by 1 base and J by 2 bases, with 5 bases of the junction left unmatched. Per the germline V gene, CDR1 is DFQATT and CDR2 is SNEGSKA (reference sequence). The CDR3 DNA is TGCAGTGCTAGAGCGGGGGGGAAAGACACAGATACGCAGTATTTT. Translating gives CSARAGGKDTDTQYF.

The chain joins TRBV2 to TRBJ2-5; 11 bases line up with TRBD2. The CDR3 is 16 amino acids. After removal of 4 bases from V and 5 bases from J, the junction contained 9 bases not matched to a gene. CDR1 is SNHLY and CDR2 is FYNNEI in the germline V gene. The CDR3 is CASSAGLAGGRETQYF. The DNA of the CDR3 is TGTGCCAGCAGTGCCGGGCTAGCGGGGGGTCGGGAGACCCAGTACTTC.

This chain links TRBV6-4 with TRBJ2-2, with D tentatively TRBD1 or TRBD2 (5 bases each). V shed 0 bases and J shed 0 bases, with 8 bases lying between them. The CDR3 totals 16 residues. The germline V gene encodes CDR1 MRHNA and CDR2 SNTAGT. The CDR3 loop reads CASSDSGGSNTGELFF. DNA of the CDR3: TGTGCCAGCAGTGACTCTGGGGGATCGAACACCGGGGAGCTGTTTTTT.

This clonotype was counted a few times. The chain is built from TRBV20-1 and TRBJ2-3; D is unclear. V was pared by 1 base and J by 0 bases, with 5 bases between. The CDR3 length is 13 residues. The germline V gene encodes CDR1 DFQATT and CDR2 SNEGSKA (reference sequence). CDR3 sequence (DNA): TGCAGTGCTAGAGTGTCGAGCACAGATACGCAGTATTTT. Protein sequence: CSARVSSTDTQYF.

V and J are TRBV9 and TRBJ2-1, with unresolved D. Trimming took 3 bases from V and 9 from J, leaving 7 bases between them. The CDR3 totals 11 residues. CDR1 is SGDLS and CDR2 is YYNGEE in the germline V gene. CDR3 sequence reads: CASSDGPEQFF. The CDR3 DNA reads as TGTGCCAGCAGCGATGGACCTGAGCAGTTCTTC.

There are a few counts of this clonotype. The chain carries TRBV4-3 and TRBJ1-1, with 9 bases that match TRBD1. This CDR3 region has 15 residues. V was clipped by 2 bases and J by 4 bases; unmatched bases: 5. CDR1 LGHNA and CDR2 YSLEER come from the germline V gene. The CDR3 region has the DNA TGCGCCAGCAGCCAACTACAGGGGGCGGCCACTGAAGCTTTCTTT. This gives the protein CASSQLQGAATEAFF.

The chain recombines TRBV29-1 with TRBJ2-7; D remains unclear. The CDR3 consists of 12 residues. In germline, CDR1 is SQVTM, CDR2 ANQGSEA. V lost 6 bases and J lost 7, with 16 bases in between. This CDR3 is CSVLNSLGEQYF. For the CDR3, the DNA is TGCAGCGTGTTAAATTCACTGGGGGAGCAGTACTTC.

In this sample, this clonotype turned up a few times. V and J are TRBV28 and TRBJ2-1; 9 bases line up with TRBD1. CDR1 and CDR2 from the germline V gene are MDHEN and SYDVKM. The CDR3 has 17 amino acids. V shed 2 bases, J shed 5 bases, and the junction held 10 bases outside the gene matches. The CDR3 here is CASSLQGQGGLNNEQFF. DNA for the CDR3: TGTGCCAGCAGTTTACAGGGACAGGGTGGGTTAAACAATGAGCAGTTCTTC.

The chain recombines TRBV4-3 with TRBJ2-2; 11 bases match TRBD2. Germline values: CDR1 LGHNA, CDR2 YSLEER. CDR3 length: 17 residues. V lost 0 bases to trimming and J lost 4 bases; unmatched junction nucleotides: 4. The CDR3, as DNA: TGCGCCAGCAGCCAAGACCCACTAGCGGGAGCCACCGGGGAGCTGTTTTTT. It specifies CASSQDPLAGATGELFF.

This clonotype appeared a few times. The chain recombines TRBV12-3 or TRBV12-4 with TRBJ1-3; unclear D gene. This CDR3 region has 12 residues. Trimming removed 7 bases from V and 4 bases from J, with 8 bases in between. The CDR3 loop is CASTPEGNTIYF. DNA of the CDR3: TGTGCCAGCACCCCAGAGGGAAACACCATATATTTT.

Only a few counts were recorded for this clonotype. V is TRBV29-1 and J is TRBJ2-7; a weak D match, TRBD1 (8 bases). Deletions cut 4 bases from V and 5 bases from J, with 15 bases between. There are 13 residues in the CDR3. The germline gives CDR1 SQVTM, CDR2 ANQGSEA. The CDR3 DNA reads TGCAGCGTTGCCACAGGGGGGGGCGACGAGCAGTACTTC. It codes for CSVATGGGDEQYF.